This T cell receptor beta chain was recovered during a study of cytomegalovirus exposure and HLA in healthy donors. Healthy individuals who donated bone marrow served as the donors. Study-wide results and limits: In a later analysis, at a false discovery rate of 0.05, 15,000 to 20,000 TCR beta sequences matched HLA alleles. When analyzed later, a missense DCLRE1C variant was found to be linked to TCR beta V- and J-gene trimming. Using the classifier, cytomegalovirus status was reportedly diagnosed with high specificity and sensitivity.

Amplification used 60 Vbeta primers and 13 Jbeta primers. Only in-frame clones appear in the TCRdb table, and some are missing; sequencing was by immunoSEQ multiplex PCR. The repertoire holds about 210,000 clones, with 85% as singletons. Details on this clone: The antigen remains undetermined.

The sequence derives from a girl aged 2 to 9 in good health and CMV-seronegative. The sequencing sample was made of PBMCs.

CDR3 protein: CASRGEWGQQETQYF. The DNA for the CDR3 is TGTGCCAGTAGAGGGGAGTGGGGACAGCAAGAGACCCAGTACTTC. The chain is built from TRBV19 and TRBJ2-5; the match to TRBD1 covers 7 bases. This CDR3 is built from 15 residues. The trim removed 6 bases at V and 2 bases at J, leaving 9 bases unmatched. The germline V gene encodes CDR1 LNHDA and CDR2 SQIVND (reference sequence).